This T cell receptor beta chain was identified in a study of memory CD4+ T cells and cytomegalovirus serostatus (dated by TCRdb to the late 2010s). With respect to the entire study: The cohort included roughly 33 healthy adults from Belgium, of whom 9 were CMV seropositive and roughly 24 were CMV seronegative. CD4+ memory TCRbeta repertoires of a Belgian cohort with known cytomegalovirus serostatus were sequenced in order to replicate a published TCR-based CMV serostatus classifier. General conclusions and limits of the study: Among the 160 or so previously reported CMV-associated TCRbeta sequences, some 62 showed up in the CD4+ memory repertoires, with each one found in between one and five individuals. A median bootstrapped AUC of roughly 0.95 with a 95% CI of 0.76-1.00 was achieved on the Belgian cohort by the original-framework classifier. The results were interpreted as suggesting that the CMV-associated TCR signature is mostly present in the CD4+ memory repertoire. For predicting CMV serostatus, the median bootstrapped AUC was about 0.94 using the original framework and roughly 0.92 using a US-trained random forest. Only CD4+CD45RO+ memory cells were sequenced, unlike the original study, which covered naive and memory CD4+ and CD8+ populations.

For this chain, trimming is 0 bases at the V end and 6 bases at the J end, and the number of junction bases without a gene match is 5. Looking up the germline V gene (reference sequence) yields CDR1 SGHNT and CDR2 YYREEE. Measured from the cysteine to the phenylalanine, the CDR3 is 14 residues long. Only the CDR3 part of the read is kept: 42 bases, read in frame from the first base. A FACSAria II was used to sort memory CD4+ T cells, defined as single viable CD3+CD4+CD8-CD45RO+ cells. CMV serostatus was assessed using a Roche Elecsys assay, by which serum IgG against CMV pp150, pp28, p38 and p52 was detected. After thawing, total CD4+ T cells were enriched by positive selection with CD4 magnetic microbeads. The samples came from a separate study whose specific focus was interrogating the CD4+ T cell memory repertoire. Following standard operating procedures, peripheral blood mononuclear cells were isolated and cryopreserved, while serum was kept at -80 degrees C. CD3-PerCP (BW264/56), CD4-APC (RPA-T4), CD45RO-PE (UCHT1) and CD8-Pacific Orange (3B5) antibodies were used for staining, and non-viable cells were excluded with Sytox blue.

As regards this clone: What antigen it recognizes has not been identified. The sample holds no much larger clone one base away, and base qualities are not on file.

The Quick-DNA Microprep Kit was used to extract genomic DNA from the sorted cells. Amplification of TCRbeta DNA was done with the immunoSEQ hsTCRbeta kit, following the protocol from the manufacturer. An Illumina MiSeq instrument was used to sequence the TCRbeta libraries. In the source study's methods: After out-of-frame sequences were removed, 2 million to 2.5 million distinct TCRbeta sequences remained, averaging approximately 72,000 per individual. Each individual was scored using the number of some 150 previously reported CMV-associated TCRbeta sequences that the individual carried and the total number of productive distinct TCRbeta sequences. A beta-binomial model was reimplemented in Python, and random forests from scikit-learn, run with default parameters, were trained on data from the US cohort. Classifier performance on the Belgian cohort was summarized as median AUC with percentile confidence intervals over 10,000 bootstrap iterations. TCRdb stores this immuneACCESS table with in-frame sequences only. Part of the clones is absent; in the studies checked, under half of the shortfall reflects unresolved V genes, and no reason is known for the rest. V, J and clone size were drawn from that table, and D and trimming were deduced from the DNA. The sample yields some 44,000 clones; roughly 80% were counted once. 0.55% to 0.7% of the sample is held by the ten biggest clonotypes.

The source material was memory CD4+ T cells from blood. This clonotype originated in an adult in good health and CMV-seronegative. The chain employs TRBV5-4 and TRBJ2-7, with 8 central nucleotides matching TRBD2. The CDR3 in this case is CASSLGGTSREQYF. The DNA sequence is given as TGTGCCAGCAGCTTGGGGGGGACTAGTCGCGAGCAGTACTTC.